The 5 T cell receptor beta chains below were found in one sample sequenced in a study of identical twins. TCRdb ran MiXCR on the 5' RACE reads and lists one entry per CDR3 protein. The table has around 650,000 distinct CDR3 sequences, just over 7% seen once. These data also featured in a second study, about yellow fever vaccine responses in identical twins.

The sequencing sample was made of PBMCs. The receptors were sampled from a woman aged 18-29 years in good health.

This clonotype was counted once. This rearrangement joins TRBV11-2 to TRBJ2-2; D is unresolved. Trimming took 2 bases from V and 0 from J, leaving 10 bases between them. This CDR3 region has 16 residues. Germline V gene sequence: CDR1 SGHAT, CDR2 FQNNGV. The CDR3 sequence is CASSLRTESNTGELFF. The CDR3 nucleotides read TGTGCCAGCAGCTTACGGACCGAATCGAACACCGGGGAGCTGTTTTTT.

There are many counts of this clonotype. The genes are TRBV15 and TRBJ2-3; D unclear. Germline V gene sequence: CDR1 LNHNV, CDR2 YYDKDF (reference sequence). This CDR3 comprises 15 residues. Deletions cut 0 bases from V and 3 bases from J, with 10 bases between. The CDR3 spells CATSRDRASTDTQYF. The CDR3 nucleotides read TGTGCCACCAGCAGAGATCGAGCCAGTACAGATACGCAGTATTTT.

This clonotype was detected many times. This chain joins TRBV12-3 or TRBV12-4 and TRBJ2-1; 8 nucleotides align to TRBD2. Trimming took 6 bases from V and 8 from J; bases not matched to a gene: 3. The CDR3 is 12 residues long. The CDR3 region is CASSGLADEQFF. As DNA, the CDR3 is TGTGCCAGCAGCGGACTAGCCGATGAGCAGTTCTTC.

As to this clonotype: Possible read error: a much larger clone is one base away. The chain has TRBV7-7 and TRBJ2-1, with D perhaps given as TRBD1 or TRBD2 (5 bases each). Germline CDR1 and CDR2: SSHAT and FNYEAQ (reference sequence). Trimming cost V 3 bases and J 6 bases, with 21 bases left between them. The CDR3 runs to 17 residues. CDR3 bases: TGTGCCAGCAGCTTGTCAATAACGGGACCAACCTTCAATGAGCAGTTCTTC. As protein: CASSLSITGPTFNEQFF.

A few counts support this clonotype. The chain is built from TRBV20-1 and TRBJ2-2; 9 nucleotides align to TRBD2. J lost 0 bases, V lost 6 bases, and 11 bases had no gene match. Germline V gene data show CDR1 as DFQATT and CDR2 as SNEGSKA (reference sequence). The CDR3 consists of 17 residues. The CDR3 nucleotides are TGCAGTGCCGCACCTTTAGCGGGGGCCTCGAACACCGGGGAGCTGTTTTTT. Translation gives CSAAPLAGASNTGELFF.